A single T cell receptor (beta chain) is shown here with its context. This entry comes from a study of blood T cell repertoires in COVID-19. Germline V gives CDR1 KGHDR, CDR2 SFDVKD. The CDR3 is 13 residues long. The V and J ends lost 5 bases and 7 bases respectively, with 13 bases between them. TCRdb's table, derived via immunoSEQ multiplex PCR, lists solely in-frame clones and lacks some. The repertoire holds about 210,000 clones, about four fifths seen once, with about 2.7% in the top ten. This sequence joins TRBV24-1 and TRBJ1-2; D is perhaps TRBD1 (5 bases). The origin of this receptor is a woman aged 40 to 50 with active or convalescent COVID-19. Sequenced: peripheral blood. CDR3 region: CATSAMKGVGYTF. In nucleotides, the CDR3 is TGTGCCACCAGTGCCATGAAAGGGGTTGGCTACACCTTC.